There are many counts of the clone carrying this T cell receptor beta chain. Amplification yielded TCR beta CDR3 regions, with RNA transcripts as the source. Carried out on the TCR CDR3, a first-round RT-PCR used the HTBI primer set. TCRdb re-derived calls from the multiplex PCR reads in MiXCR, one entry per CDR3 protein. The repertoire holds over 300,000 distinct CDR3 sequences, with around 14% as singletons. The authors obtained PBMCs from around 11 ml of fresh peripheral blood. Trimming cost V 4 bases and J 8 bases; bases outside gene matches: 8. Germline CDR1 KGHDR, CDR2 SFDVKD. The CDR3 extends over 17 amino acids. These data belong to a study of T cells in Graves' hyperthyroidism and ophthalmopathy.

The sequence came from a woman aged 60-70 years with Graves' hyperthyroidism. The sequenced sample consisted of blood. V usage is TRBV24-1 and J usage is TRBJ2-1, with 15 positions matching TRBD2. CDR3: CATSDRGLAGGFDEQFF. In DNA form, the CDR3 reads TGTGCCACCAGTGACAGGGGACTAGCGGGAGGATTCGATGAGCAGTTCTTC.